This paragraph covers one T cell receptor beta chain sequence. Looked up from germline, CDR1 is LNHDA and CDR2 is SQIVND (reference sequence). This CDR3 has 14 amino acids. Trimming stripped 7 bases from V and 12 bases from J, with 24 bases between. Per the study methods: The assay estimated nucleated cells by amplifying reference gene primers. Here immunoSEQ multiplex PCR was the method, and the copy in TCRdb shows in-frame clones only, minus some. That table furnishes V, J and clone size, whereas the DNA furnished D and trimming. The sample yields about 62,000 clones, 80% to 95% seen once. The data are from a study of blood T cell repertoires in COVID-19. Study-level information: Specimens from acute and convalescent COVID-19 originated in the United States, Italy and Spain. The cDNA or gDNA used as material had been derived from T cells, B-cell-depleted T cells, or PBMCs.

Sequencing was performed on peripheral blood. The origin of this receptor is a human donor in a cohort sampled during active COVID-19. The V and J genes are TRBV19 and TRBJ1-1; D perhaps matches TRBD1 (6 bases). For the CDR3, the DNA is TGTGCCAGTACCCGTAGGGGGAACACATTGGTACCTTTCTTT. Protein product: CASTRRGNTLVPFF.